The 32 T cell receptor beta chains below all came from one sample that was sequenced in a study of beta chain features in type 1 diabetes. Expressed TCRB transcripts were sequenced because the entire RNA isolate underwent reverse transcription. Here immunoSEQ multiplex PCR was the method, and the copy in TCRdb shows in-frame clones only, minus some. Counted here are about 340,000 clones, 7% to 9% occurring once; the ten biggest clones make up under 0.5%. Sequencing was carried out using central memory CD4+ T cells from blood. The source of these receptors is a woman under 30 in good health.

This clone was detected only a few times. The V call is TRBV4-2, the J call TRBJ1-4, with TRBD1 matching 9 bases. V gave up 0 bases and J gave up 8 bases; unmatched junction bases: 13. Germline CDR1 LGHNA, CDR2 YNFKEQ. There are 18 residues in the CDR3. This CDR3 reads CASSQEFGFGTGWEKLFF. DNA of the CDR3: TGTGCCAGCAGCCAAGAGTTCGGTTTTGGGACAGGGTGGGAAAAACTGTTTTTT.

This clone was counted a few times. This sequence joins TRBV9 and TRBJ1-3; TRBD1 matches at 9 bases. J lost 2 bases, V lost 4 bases, and 4 bases had no gene match. The CDR3 runs 15 residues. CDR1 and CDR2 (germline): SGDLS, YYNGEE. The CDR3 region has the DNA TGTGCCAGCAGCACGAGGGACAGGGCTGGAAACACCATATATTTT. This sequence encodes CASSTRDRAGNTIYF.

This clone was observed a few times. The chain combines TRBV13 with TRBJ1-2, with D possibly matching TRBD1 (6 bases). V lost 5 bases, J lost 6 bases, and 16 bases lay in between. The CDR3 loop spans 14 amino acids. In germline, CDR1 is PRHDT, CDR2 FYEKMQ (reference sequence). The CDR3 reads CASSLNRDPHGYTF. The CDR3 coding sequence is TGTGCCAGCAGCCTTAACAGGGATCCTCATGGCTACACCTTC.

This clone turned up a few times. The CDR3: CASSLGGPLTTDTQYF. The CDR3 DNA reads TGCGCCAGCAGCTTGGGGGGGCCCTTGACAACAGATACGCAGTATTTT. The gene calls are TRBV5-1 and TRBJ2-3; D is possibly TRBD1 (6 bases). V was clipped by 0 bases and J by 3 bases, with 14 bases between them. The germline CDR1 and CDR2 sequences are SGHRS and YFSETQ. This CDR3 comprises 16 residues.

V usage is TRBV10-3 and J usage is TRBJ2-7, with unresolved D. Germline V CDR1 and CDR2: ENHRY, SYGVKD. CDR3 length equals 12 residues. Trimming left V 6 bases short and J 6 bases short, with 12 bases between. DNA for the CDR3: TGTGCCATCAGCGGTAGCCGGAGCGAGCAGTACTTC. This gives the protein CAISGSRSEQYF.

This chain uses TRBV5-5 with TRBJ2-3, with no clear D. Germline V CDR1 and CDR2: SGHKS, YYEKEE (reference sequence). Trimming removed 2 bases at V and 2 bases at J, with 9 bases between. The CDR3 extends over 14 amino acids. CDR3 loop: CASSFAQATDTQYF. CDR3 in DNA: TGTGCCAGCAGCTTCGCACAAGCCACAGATACGCAGTATTTT.

This clone was observed at least ten times. The rearrangement links TRBV7-9 to TRBJ2-1; the match to TRBD2 covers 10 bases. Germline lookup yields CDR1 SEHNR and CDR2 FQNEAQ (reference sequence). With V trimmed by 0 bases and J by 3 bases, 8 bases remained unmatched. The CDR3 is made up of 18 amino acids. CDR3 region: CASSLALLAGSVYNEQFF. The CDR3 nucleotides are TGTGCCAGCAGCTTAGCTTTACTAGCGGGAAGCGTCTACAATGAGCAGTTCTTC.

This clone was detected only a few times. The chain recombines TRBV7-2 with TRBJ2-5; D possibly corresponds to TRBD2 (7 bases). CDR3 length: 13 amino acids. Germline V gene data show CDR1 as SGHTA and CDR2 as FQGNSA. With 6 bases removed from V and 7 bases from J, the gap between germline ends came to 15 bases. CDR3 nucleotide sequence: TGTGCCAGCAGAGAAGGAAGGGGGGGGACCCAGTACTTC. Residues: CASREGRGGTQYF.

The rearrangement uses TRBV18 and TRBJ2-3; a weak D match, TRBD2 (6 bases). Germline CDR1 is KGHSH and CDR2 is LQKENI. The CDR3 sequence is 15 residues long. V lost 2 bases, J lost 4 bases, and 13 bases lay in between. The CDR3 nucleotides read TGTGCCAGCTCACCAAACGGGGGAGAAGCAGATACGCAGTATTTT. It yields the protein CASSPNGGEADTQYF.

This clone was seen a handful of times. V gene TRBV7-2 combines with J gene TRBJ2-2; 7 positions agree with TRBD1. Unmatched junction bases numbered 12, after V lost 5 bases and J lost 6 bases. CDR1 and CDR2 from the germline V gene are SGHTA and FQGNSA. The CDR3 covers 16 residues. The CDR3 region has the DNA TGTGCCAGCAGCCCGACCCCGACAGGGTTCGCCGGGGAGCTGTTTTTT. It codes for CASSPTPTGFAGELFF.

On this clone: This could be a read error, since a much larger clone is one nucleotide away. The identical CDR3 is also encoded by other nucleotide sequences in the sample. V and J are TRBV2 and TRBJ2-7, with D unresolved. The germline V gene encodes CDR1 SNHLY and CDR2 FYNNEI. Trimming pared 6 bases from V and 0 bases from J, leaving 3 bases between. CDR3 length equals 11 residues. As DNA, the CDR3 is TGTGCCAGCAGCGGCTCCTACGAGCAGTACTTC. Protein product: CASSGSYEQYF.

Only a few counts were recorded for this clone. V and J are TRBV29-1 and TRBJ2-3; D is ambiguous. Germline V gene data show CDR1 as SQVTM and CDR2 as ANQGSEA. The CDR3 consists of 11 residues. The ends were cut back, 7 bases at V and 0 bases at J, with 5 bases in the middle. The CDR3 spells CSASSTDTQYF. The CDR3 nucleotides are TGCAGCGCATCGAGCACAGATACGCAGTATTTT.

This chain uses TRBV27 with TRBJ2-3; D call uncertain. Germline V gene lookup returns CDR1 MNHEY and CDR2 SMNVEV (reference sequence). Trimming pared 5 bases from V and 0 bases from J, leaving 21 bases between. The CDR3 is 18 amino acids. CDR3: CASSARPPSSTSTDTQYF. DNA for the CDR3: TGTGCCAGCAGTGCAAGACCTCCTTCCTCCACTAGCACAGATACGCAGTATTTT.

This clone has a handful of counts. The chain has TRBV7-6 and TRBJ1-5, with D unresolved. This CDR3 region has 18 residues. Germline lookup yields CDR1 SGHVS and CDR2 FNYEAQ. V lost 0 bases to trimming and J lost 0 bases, with 15 bases between them. In nucleotides, the CDR3 is TGTGCCAGCAGCTTAGCCCCAATATCCGGCAATAGCAATCAGCCCCAGCATTTT. Amino acid sequence: CASSLAPISGNSNQPQHF.

The chain carries TRBV20-1 and TRBJ2-5; D ambiguous. The V and J ends lost 3 bases and 7 bases respectively, with 9 bases between them. CDR3 length: 11 residues. CDR1 and CDR2 (germline): DFQATT, SNEGSKA (reference sequence). The CDR3 region is CSASRVTTQYF. CDR3 DNA: TGCAGTGCTAGTAGGGTGACGACCCAGTACTTC.

The chain has TRBV28 and TRBJ2-7; possibly TRBD2 for D (5 bases). The CDR3 has 15 amino acids. Germline V lookup: CDR1 MDHEN, CDR2 SYDVKM. Trimming took 4 bases from V and 4 from J, leaving 17 bases between them. For the CDR3, the DNA is TGTGCCAGCAGTTATACTGAGGGAGCGTTATACGAGCAGTACTTC. Amino acids: CASSYTEGALYEQYF.

This clone was found a few times. The gene calls are TRBV25-1 and TRBJ2-3; D possibly matches TRBD1 or TRBD2 (5 bases each). This CDR3 is built from 15 residues. CDR1 is MGHDK and CDR2 is SYGVNS in the germline V gene. V was cut by 8 bases and J by 8 bases, with 23 bases left in between. The CDR3: CASSDPWGSTGTQYF. The CDR3 bases are TGTGCCAGCTCGGACCCTTGGGGGTCCACGGGTACGCAGTATTTT.

This clone was picked up a small number of times. The rearrangement links TRBV4-2 to TRBJ2-1; 8 nucleotides match TRBD2. Germline V gives CDR1 LGHNA, CDR2 YNFKEQ. The CDR3 has 15 amino acids. V shed 0 bases, J shed 6 bases, and the junction held 4 bases outside the gene matches. The CDR3 region is CASSQDLAGTNEQFF. The CDR3 DNA sequence: TGTGCCAGCAGCCAAGATTTAGCGGGGACCAATGAGCAGTTCTTC.

This clone was seen a handful of times. The CDR3 sequence is CASSSPKLGTQAFF. For the CDR3, the DNA is TGTGCCAGCAGCTCCCCAAAACTGGGGACGCAAGCTTTCTTT. The rearrangement uses TRBV11-2 and TRBJ1-1; possible D gene TRBD1, 5 bases. The CDR3 covers 14 residues. The germline gives CDR1 SGHAT, CDR2 FQNNGV. V lost 4 bases, J lost 9 bases, and 18 bases lay in between.

This clone was found a few times. The genes are TRBV13 and TRBJ2-5; D gene unclear. V lost 3 bases, J lost 5 bases, and 7 bases lay in between. This CDR3 is built from 12 residues. Germline V gene sequence: CDR1 PRHDT, CDR2 FYEKMQ (reference sequence). CDR3 region: CASSFHGETQYF. CDR3 nucleotides: TGTGCCAGCAGCTTTCACGGGGAGACCCAGTACTTC.

The chain carries TRBV7-9 and TRBJ2-7; D gene ambiguous. The CDR3 runs to 14 residues. Germline V CDR1 and CDR2: SEHNR, FQNEAQ (reference sequence). The ends were cut back, 2 bases at V and 0 bases at J, with 8 bases in the middle. The CDR3 bases are TGTGCCAGCAGCTTAACTTCTCTCTCCTACGAGCAGTACTTC. Protein: CASSLTSLSYEQYF.

This clone was observed at least ten times. The chain couples TRBV19 to TRBJ2-1; D is ambiguous. Trimming pared 5 bases from V and 9 bases from J, leaving 14 bases between. The germline V gene has CDR1 LNHDA and CDR2 SQIVND (reference sequence). The CDR3 is 13 residues long. This CDR3 is CASSLQTRFEQFF. DNA of the CDR3: TGTGCCAGTAGTCTTCAAACGCGTTTTGAGCAGTTCTTC.

This clone was seen more than once but under ten times. The chain recombines TRBV5-1 with TRBJ2-1; D is perhaps TRBD2 (5 bases). This CDR3 is 11 amino acids long. Looked up from germline, CDR1 is SGHRS and CDR2 is YFSETQ. V lost 5 bases, J lost 8 bases, and 8 bases lay in between. This chain's CDR3 is CASSEGHEQFF. In nucleotides, the CDR3 is TGCGCCAGCAGTGAGGGCCATGAGCAGTTCTTC.

The chain combines TRBV28 with TRBJ2-3; D uncertain. V was clipped by 3 bases and J by 0 bases, with 7 bases between them. CDR1 is MDHEN, CDR2 SYDVKM, per germline. The CDR3 runs to 14 residues. The chain's CDR3 is CASSFGPSTDTQYF. CDR3 DNA: TGTGCCAGCAGTTTCGGTCCTAGCACAGATACGCAGTATTTT.

The sample holds many counts of this clone. The chain links TRBV27 to TRBJ2-4; tentatively, D is TRBD1 (6 bases). Germline CDR1 and CDR2: MNHEY and SMNVEV (reference sequence). Deletions cut 0 bases from V and 7 bases from J, with 13 bases between. The CDR3 spans 15 residues. The CDR3 spells CASSLSSQGGNIQYF. In nucleotides, the CDR3 is TGTGCCAGCAGTTTATCTTCACAGGGTGGGAACATTCAGTACTTC.

With regard to this clone: Other DNA variants within this sample encode the same CDR3. The CDR3 reads CASSLQVRGGYTF. The DNA for the CDR3 is TGTGCCAGCAGTTTACAGGTCCGGGGTGGCTACACCTTC. The chain carries TRBV28 and TRBJ1-2, with D hard to call. This CDR3 is 13 amino acids long. Germline CDR1 and CDR2: MDHEN and SYDVKM. The ends were cut back, 2 bases at V and 7 bases at J, with 11 bases in the middle.

This clone was seen only a few times. The V and J genes are TRBV19 and TRBJ2-3; TRBD2 matches at 8 bases. This CDR3 is built from 15 residues. In germline, CDR1 is LNHDA, CDR2 SQIVND (reference sequence). V lost 2 bases and J lost 4; bases outside the gene matches: 5. The CDR3 sequence: CASSIRAGEADTQYF. The CDR3 DNA follows: TGTGCCAGTAGTATACGAGCGGGAGAAGCAGATACGCAGTATTTT.

This clone was detected only a few times. The V gene is TRBV21-1, the J gene TRBJ2-1; TRBD1 was called by the table and not checked on the DNA. TRBV21-1 is a listed pseudogene. The CDR3 totals 17 residues. CDR3 residues: CASSKGGGSNRWNEQFF. DNA for the CDR3: TGTGCCAGCAGCAAAGGGGGCGGTAGCAACCGGTGGAATGAGCAGTTCTTC.

As regards this clone: The same CDR3 can be traced to other DNA sequences in this sample. This chain joins TRBV6-5 and TRBJ2-1; perhaps D is TRBD1 or TRBD2 (5 bases each). The length of the CDR3 is 14 residues. The V end was cut by 0 bases, the J end by 5 bases, with 8 bases between. Looked up from germline, CDR1 is MNHEY and CDR2 is SVGAGI. The CDR3 nucleotides read TGTGCCAGCAGTTACTCGGGGCGGGACAATGAGCAGTTCTTC. Protein sequence: CASSYSGRDNEQFF.

This clone has only a few counts. CDR3 coding DNA: TGCAGCATACTAGACCAAGAGACCCAGTACTTC. It translates to CSILDQETQYF. The rearrangement links TRBV29-1 to TRBJ2-5, with D perhaps matching TRBD2 (5 bases). The CDR3 spans 11 residues. V was trimmed by 8 bases and J by 0 bases, leaving 7 bases between them. Germline V gene data show CDR1 as SQVTM and CDR2 as ANQGSEA.

This clone was picked up a small number of times. The V and J genes are TRBV23-1 and TRBJ2-1, with 11 bases fitting TRBD2. TRBV23-1 qualifies as an ORF whose function is uncertain. This CDR3 has 19 residues. The V and J ends lost 3 bases and 5 bases, in that order; junction bases with no gene match: 15. In DNA, the CDR3 is TGCGCCAGCAGTCATCCTCCAGGAGGGGGGACTAGCGGCGACAATGAGCAGTTCTTC. It translates to CASSHPPGGGTSGDNEQFF.

V usage is TRBV29-1 and J usage is TRBJ2-3; D is perhaps TRBD1 or TRBD2 (5 bases each). V lost 5 bases and J lost 5, with 20 bases in between. Germline CDR1 is SQVTM and CDR2 is ANQGSEA. The CDR3 sequence is 15 residues long. This CDR3 is CSVPRDLSPLDTQYF. The CDR3 DNA is TGCAGCGTTCCCCGGGACCTAAGCCCCCTAGATACGCAGTATTTT.